The following is a T cell receptor beta chain sequence with its context. Its target is not known. A multiplex PCR was run with 60 Vbeta primers and 13 Jbeta primers. The table came from immunoSEQ multiplex PCR; TCRdb's copy has only in-frame clones and leaves some out. The sample has tens of thousands of clones; under 80% are singletons. The sample comes from a study of cytomegalovirus exposure and HLA in healthy donors. Across the whole study: A prior study identified approximately 110 million unique TCR beta sequences from roughly 180 million T cells. Early released data comprised around 85 million unique TCRs from HLA-typed donors. Study results and caveats: Specificity of a few CMV-associated chains for CMV antigens was verified in vitro. Accurate prediction of HLA-A and HLA-B alleles (for most subjects) was reportedly achieved from TCR beta sequences.

This clonotype originated in a male donor in good health and CMV-seropositive. Sequenced input: PBMCs.

CDR3 amino acids: CGIAGVTDTQYF. The CDR3 DNA follows: TGTGGGATAGCGGGAGTTACAGATACGCAGTATTTT. This chain links TRBV6-1 with TRBJ2-3; 9 nucleotides agree with TRBD2. Germline V gene lookup returns CDR1 MNHNS and CDR2 SASEGT. The CDR3 runs 12 residues.